A selection of T cell receptor beta chains follows, all from one sample in a study of T cell responses to AZD1222 COVID-19 vaccine. Some clones are missing from TCRdb's copy, which holds only in-frame ones; the method was immunoSEQ multiplex PCR. The repertoire holds 75,000 to 90,000 clones, with 60% to 80% as singletons. The sample consisted of peripheral blood, taken on day 0 of AZD1222 vaccination. The source of these receptors is an adult in good health. Both conserved end residues are part of each CDR3. Fields, in order: clone size, D gene, V gene, J gene, CDR3 DNA, CDR3 protein. The D gene is left open where the match is weak. Expanded clones get a size class; other rows say once, few or many, or leave the size out.

abundance: -
d_gene: TRBD1
v_gene: TRBV7-2
j_gene: TRBJ1-2
CDR3nt: TGTGCCAGCAGCTTAGGATGGGGACAGGGTCCAAATGGCTATGGCTACACCTTC
CDR3aa: CASSLGWGQGPNGYGYTF

abundance: many
d_gene: -
v_gene: TRBV21-1
j_gene: TRBJ1-4
CDR3nt: TGTGCCAGCAGCAAAGCAGGGGCTAATGAAAAACTGTTTTTT
CDR3aa: CASSKAGANEKLFF

abundance: -
d_gene: TRBD1
v_gene: TRBV28
j_gene: TRBJ1-2
CDR3nt: TGTGCCAGCAGTCCAGCCCGGACAGGGAGGGATGGCTACACCTTC
CDR3aa: CASSPARTGRDGYTF

abundance: -
d_gene: -
v_gene: TRBV27
j_gene: TRBJ2-4
CDR3nt: TGTGCCAGCAGTTTATTTCCCGCTTTTAACATTCAGTACTTC
CDR3aa: CASSLFPAFNIQYF

abundance: -
d_gene: -
v_gene: TRBV6-5
j_gene: TRBJ2-7
CDR3nt: TGTGCCAGCAGTTACAATCGAGCCGTGAGCTACGAGCAGTACTTC
CDR3aa: CASSYNRAVSYEQYF

abundance: few
d_gene: TRBD2
v_gene: TRBV29-1
j_gene: TRBJ2-1
CDR3nt: TGCAGCGCGGAGCGGGAACCCTTTAAATTCTTC
CDR3aa: CSAEREPFKFF

abundance: few
d_gene: -
v_gene: TRBV20-1
j_gene: TRBJ1-2
CDR3nt: TGCAGTGCTAGAGTTCAACACGGCTACACCTTC
CDR3aa: CSARVQHGYTF

abundance: -
d_gene: TRBD1
v_gene: TRBV30
j_gene: TRBJ2-1
CDR3nt: TGTGCCTGGACCCGGACAGGGACCTACAATGAGCAGTTCTTC
CDR3aa: CAWTRTGTYNEQFF

abundance: -
d_gene: -
v_gene: TRBV6-1
j_gene: TRBJ1-3
CDR3nt: TGTGCCAGCAGTGAACGGGCGGGGCCCTCTGGAAACACCATATATTTT
CDR3aa: CASSERAGPSGNTIYF

abundance: -
d_gene: TRBD2
v_gene: TRBV2
j_gene: TRBJ2-1
CDR3nt: TGTGCCAGCAGGGGGACTAGCGGGAGGATTAATGAGCAGTTCTTC
CDR3aa: CASRGTSGRINEQFF

abundance: -
d_gene: -
v_gene: TRBV9
j_gene: TRBJ2-2
CDR3nt: TGTGCCAGCAGCGTAGAAGACACAACTCGCCCCCGGGGCACCGGGGAGCTGTTTTTT
CDR3aa: CASSVEDTTRPRGTGELFF

abundance: -
d_gene: TRBD2
v_gene: TRBV11-2
j_gene: TRBJ2-7
CDR3nt: TGTGCCAGCAGCTTAGGACTAGCGGGAGTTTACGAGCAGTACTTC
CDR3aa: CASSLGLAGVYEQYF

abundance: -
d_gene: -
v_gene: TRBV19
j_gene: TRBJ2-7
CDR3nt: TGTGCCAGTAGGAAGTCGGCAGGGGAGGGCTACGAGCAGTACTTC
CDR3aa: CASRKSAGEGYEQYF

abundance: -
d_gene: -
v_gene: TRBV10-2
j_gene: TRBJ2-7
CDR3nt: TGCGCCAGCTCACTGCAGGGTAAAGTGCAGTACTTC
CDR3aa: CASSLQGKVQYF

abundance: -
d_gene: TRBD1
v_gene: TRBV28
j_gene: TRBJ1-4
CDR3nt: TGTGCCAGCAGTCTAAACAGGGGGGCGACTAATGAAAAACTGTTTTTT
CDR3aa: CASSLNRGATNEKLFF

abundance: -
d_gene: -
v_gene: TRBV24-1
j_gene: TRBJ2-1
CDR3nt: TGTGCCACGGGGGCTAGCACCAATGAGCAGTTCTTC
CDR3aa: CATGASTNEQFF

abundance: -
d_gene: TRBD1
v_gene: TRBV29-1
j_gene: TRBJ2-7
CDR3nt: TGCAGCGTTGATGACAGGGGTTACGAGCAGTACTTC
CDR3aa: CSVDDRGYEQYF

abundance: -
d_gene: -
v_gene: TRBV19
j_gene: TRBJ1-2
CDR3nt: TGTGCCAGTAAGGGCCCTTTCTATGGCTACACCTTC
CDR3aa: CASKGPFYGYTF